One sample yielded the 5 T cell receptor beta chains listed below, sequenced in a study of blood T cell repertoires in COVID-19. The repertoire was sequenced with immunoSEQ multiplex PCR; TCRdb's copy has only in-frame clones and lacks some. The sample comprises approximately 150,000 clones, around 90% of which are singletons, and roughly 4% rests with the top ten. The sequenced material came from PBMCs or T cells enriched from blood (not recorded which). Receptors were obtained from a woman aged 40-49 years who had been exposed to COVID-19.

V usage is TRBV28 and J usage is TRBJ2-1; TRBD1 aligns across 11 bases. This CDR3 has 15 amino acids. CDR1 MDHEN and CDR2 SYDVKM come from the germline V gene. The junction had 11 bases not matched to a gene; V was cut back by 6 bases and J by 10 bases. DNA for the CDR3: TGTGCCAGCAGAAGGCCGGGACAGGGGGACAGGGAGCAGTTCTTC. It codes for CASRRPGQGDREQFF.

V and J are TRBV6-4 and TRBJ2-7; no clear D gene. Germline CDR1 is MRHNA and CDR2 is SNTAGT. This CDR3 has 14 residues. The ends were cut back, 0 bases at V and 2 bases at J, with 8 bases in the middle. This CDR3 reads CASSDSTVTYEQYF. The CDR3 DNA sequence: TGTGCCAGCAGTGACTCTACAGTTACCTACGAGCAGTACTTC.

The chain uses TRBV5-1 and TRBJ2-3; 9 bases match TRBD1. Germline loops: CDR1 SGHRS, CDR2 YFSETQ. This CDR3 spans 15 amino acids. V lost 3 bases and J lost 2; bases outside the gene matches: 4. CDR3 sequence: CASSWGTGPTDTQYF. CDR3 DNA sequence: TGCGCCAGCAGCTGGGGGACAGGGCCCACAGATACGCAGTATTTT.

V usage is TRBV27 and J usage is TRBJ1-2; 8 positions match TRBD1. The CDR3 has 15 amino acids. Trimming took 2 bases from V and 4 from J; bases not matched to a gene: 6. Germline loops: CDR1 MNHEY, CDR2 SMNVEV (reference sequence). The CDR3, as DNA: TGTGCCAGCAGTTTAGAAGGACAGGGTAGCTATGGCTACACCTTC. It codes for CASSLEGQGSYGYTF.

The chain is built from TRBV28 and TRBJ2-2, with D maybe TRBD1 (6 bases). The CDR3 consists of 15 residues. V was pared by 8 bases and J by 5 bases, with 18 bases between. The germline V gene has CDR1 MDHEN and CDR2 SYDVKM. CDR3 bases: TGTGCCAGCGTAGAGTGGACAGTAGGAACCGGGGAGCTGTTTTTT. Translation: CASVEWTVGTGELFF.